The T cell receptor beta chain under discussion was sequenced for a study of cytomegalovirus exposure and HLA in healthy donors. As for this clone: Its antigen is unidentified.

Whole-study findings and limits: Overall, roughly 150 TCR beta chains were annotated as cytomegalovirus-associated. Later examination showed HLA-associated TCR beta chains had greater clonal expansion than equally common others. In a later analysis, TCR beta V- and J-gene trimming was associated with a missense DCLRE1C variant.

PCR employed 60 Vbeta and 13 Jbeta primers. The method was immunoSEQ multiplex PCR; TCRdb's version includes in-frame clones alone and lacks a portion of them. The table records approximately 140,000 clones, more than 70% of them present only once. This CDR3 is built from 14 residues. Unmatched junction bases numbered 7, after V lost 4 bases and J lost 5 bases. The germline V gene has CDR1 MNHEY and CDR2 SMNVEV (reference sequence). Despite likely unrecorded immune exposures, the donors were nominally healthy at the time of sampling. This clonotype was obtained from a male donor in good health and CMV-seropositive. The chain has TRBV27 and TRBJ2-7, with TRBD2 matching 8 bases. Source material: PBMCs. CDR3 nucleotide sequence: TGTGCCAGCAGTTGGTCGGGAGGGCTCGACGAGCAGTACTTC. Its translation is CASSWSGGLDEQYF.